The clone carrying this TCR beta chain was detected only a few times. Its target is not known. The sample is drawn from a study of identical twins. Addition of a universal primer site occurred through template switching, and cDNA carried unique molecular identifiers. Each CDR3 protein is one row after TCRdb ran MiXCR on the 5' RACE reads. The table records a few hundred thousand distinct CDR3 sequences, 6.5% to 9.5% of them present only once. Every donor was a healthy Caucasian. Study observations and caveats: Where out-of-frame alpha sequences were twin-shared, they showed excess low generation probability.

J was trimmed by 6 bases and V by 0 bases; bases with no gene match: 14. This CDR3 spans 18 amino acids. Germline CDR1 ENHRY, CDR2 SYGVKD. The same specimen was also included in a second study, on yellow fever vaccine responses in identical twins.

The TCR sequence derives from a woman aged 18-29 years in good health. Sequences were obtained from memory (CD45RO+) T cells sorted from blood. V usage is TRBV10-3 and J usage is TRBJ2-1; 7 bases are a match to TRBD2. The CDR3 nucleotides are TGTGCCATCAGTGAGTCGAGGGTGGGGCTAGCGGACTTCAATGAGCAGTTCTTC. Translating it yields CAISESRVGLADFNEQFF.